The 23 T cell receptor beta chains given below trace back to one sample, sequenced in a study of blood T cell repertoires in COVID-19. Assay used: immunoSEQ multiplex PCR; TCRdb lists only in-frame clones, some missing. The repertoire has roughly 150,000 clones, more than 75% of them found once; the top ten carry over 2%. Material for sequencing was peripheral blood. The receptors shown here come from a man in his forties or fifties who had recovered from COVID-19.

In its sample, this clone was seen a few times. The chain couples TRBV4-1 to TRBJ2-1, with 7 bases that match TRBD2. J was trimmed by 2 bases and V by 0 bases; bases with no gene match: 7. Germline assignment: CDR1 MGHRA and CDR2 YSYEKL. The CDR3 spans 17 residues. CDR3 loop: CASSQDLASGAYNEQFF. CDR3 bases: TGCGCCAGCAGCCAAGATCTGGCAAGCGGGGCCTACAATGAGCAGTTCTTC.

This rearrangement joins TRBV19 to TRBJ2-1, with D possibly matching TRBD1 (7 bases). The CDR3 covers 17 residues. The V end was cut by 3 bases, the J end by 2 bases, with 17 bases between. Looked up from germline, CDR1 is LNHDA and CDR2 is SQIVND (reference sequence). The CDR3 DNA is TGTGCCAGTAGTATTAGGGTTGGGGGGACAGCCTACAATGAGCAGTTCTTC. Translating it yields CASSIRVGGTAYNEQFF.

The chain combines TRBV3-1 (or the pseudogene TRBV3-2) with TRBJ1-3, with 7 bases fitting TRBD1. Germline V gene data show CDR1 as LGHDT and CDR2 as YNNKEL (reference sequence). Trimming took 4 bases from V and 2 from J; bases not matched to a gene: 5. The CDR3 consists of 15 residues. The CDR3 DNA reads as TGTGCCAGCAGCCGAGAAACAGGGGCTGGAAACACCATATATTTT. It is translated as CASSRETGAGNTIYF.

The chain links TRBV6-5 to TRBJ2-2; tentative D call: TRBD2 (6 bases). V lost 6 bases to trimming and J lost 4 bases, with 12 bases between them. Germline CDR1 is MNHEY and CDR2 is SVGAGI. This CDR3 comprises 14 residues. The CDR3: CASRRDLTTGELFF. CDR3 DNA sequence: TGTGCCAGCAGAAGGGACTTGACCACCGGGGAGCTGTTTTTT.

The chain links TRBV5-1 to TRBJ1-5; TRBD1 aligns across 10 bases. J lost 4 bases, V lost 4 bases, and 5 bases had no gene match. This CDR3 comprises 15 residues. CDR1 is SGHRS and CDR2 is YFSETQ in the germline V gene. CDR3 nucleotide sequence: TGCGCCAGCAGCCATGGGACAGGGGCAAATCAGCCCCAGCATTTT. Its protein product is CASSHGTGANQPQHF.

The rearrangement links TRBV2 to TRBJ1-2; D is uncertain. CDR3 size: 14 residues. The V end was cut by 6 bases, the J end by 2 bases, with 13 bases between. Germline lookup yields CDR1 SNHLY and CDR2 FYNNEI. The CDR3 sequence: CASSGPPPNYGYTF. The CDR3 region has the DNA TGTGCCAGCAGCGGTCCCCCCCCCAACTATGGCTACACCTTC.

This sequence joins TRBV7-2 and TRBJ2-3, with D possibly being TRBD2 (7 bases). Germline CDR1 is SGHTA and CDR2 is FQGNSA. CDR3 length equals 19 residues. Trimming left V 3 bases short and J 1 base short, with 23 bases between. CDR3 sequence: CASSFGGPGGWGGTDTQYF. The CDR3 DNA reads as TGTGCCAGCAGCTTCGGGGGGCCCGGCGGGTGGGGGGGCACAGATACGCAGTATTTT. Full variable domain (rest looked up from reference TRBV7-2 and TRBJ2-3): GAGVSQSPSNKVTEKGKDVELRCDPISGHTALYWYRQSLGQGLEFLIYFQGNSAPDKSGLPSDRFSAERTGGSVSTLTIQRTQQEDSAVYLCASSFGGPGGWGGTDTQYFGPGTRLTVL.

J is TRBJ1-2 and V is TRBV7-2; a possible D gene is TRBD1 (6 bases). Germline V gives CDR1 SGHTA, CDR2 FQGNSA. This CDR3 region has 12 residues. V lost 6 bases and J 6 bases, leaving 11 bases between the germline ends. CDR3 coding DNA: TGTGCCAGCAGTTCCGGACAGAATGGCTACACCTTC. Translation gives CASSSGQNGYTF.

This clone was detected a few times. The gene calls are TRBV18 and TRBJ1-4, with D tentatively TRBD1 (5 bases). V was cut by 0 bases and J by 5 bases, with 10 bases left in between. The CDR3 extends over 15 amino acids. Germline CDR1 and CDR2: KGHSH and LQKENI. The CDR3 protein is CASSPPTAGNEKLFF. CDR3 bases: TGTGCCAGCTCACCACCGACAGCTGGGAATGAAAAACTGTTTTTT.

CDR3 sequence: CASSLSAGELFF. The DNA of the CDR3 is TGTGCCAGCAGCTTAAGCGCCGGGGAGCTGTTTTTT. This chain uses TRBV7-9 with TRBJ2-2, with no clear D. The germline gives CDR1 SEHNR, CDR2 FQNEAQ (reference sequence). This CDR3 is built from 12 residues. V was clipped by 2 bases and J by 6 bases, with 4 bases between them.

This chain joins TRBV27 and TRBJ2-7, with D perhaps matching TRBD2 (5 bases). V lost 6 bases and J lost 0, with 12 bases in between. Germline CDR1 reads MNHEY; CDR2 reads SMNVEV (reference sequence). The CDR3 covers 14 residues. In DNA form, the CDR3 reads TGTGCCAGCAGGGCGGGTCAGTACTCCTACGAGCAGTACTTC. It yields the protein CASRAGQYSYEQYF.

J is TRBJ2-7 and V is TRBV6-4, with D perhaps matching TRBD2 (5 bases). With 10 bases removed from V and 0 bases from J, the gap between germline ends came to 13 bases. The CDR3 runs 13 residues. From germline, CDR1 is MRHNA and CDR2 SNTAGT. The CDR3 nucleotides read TGTGCCACCCCTAGGGCGGGCTCCTACGAGCAGTACTTC. Protein product: CATPRAGSYEQYF.

The chain joins TRBV4-1 to TRBJ2-1; 7 positions match TRBD2. The CDR3 is 16 residues long. Germline V gene data show CDR1 as MGHRA and CDR2 as YSYEKL. V lost 0 bases to trimming and J lost 6 bases; unmatched junction nucleotides: 8. CDR3 region: CASSQDPRGSRNEQFF. The CDR3 bases are TGCGCCAGCAGCCAAGACCCTCGCGGGAGCCGCAATGAGCAGTTCTTC.

This clone came up once. The V call is TRBV28, the J call TRBJ2-5; 11 bases fit TRBD1. Germline V lookup: CDR1 MDHEN, CDR2 SYDVKM. V shed 5 bases and J 7 bases; nucleotides not matched to a gene: 12. The CDR3 runs 16 residues. Written as DNA, the CDR3 is TGTGCCAGCAGTACGGCCGGGACAGGGGGATTAGGGACCCAGTACTTC. Encoded protein: CASSTAGTGGLGTQYF.

V is TRBV5-1 and J is TRBJ2-7; TRBD2 matches at 8 bases. In germline, CDR1 is SGHRS, CDR2 YFSETQ. The CDR3 has 16 residues. V shed 6 bases, J shed 2 bases, and the junction held 13 bases outside the gene matches. CDR3 nucleotide sequence: TGCGCCAGCAACCCCCGGTGGAGCGGGGGCCCCTACGAGCAGTACTTC. Its protein product is CASNPRWSGGPYEQYF.

The sample holds a few counts of this clone. The V and J genes are TRBV19 and TRBJ1-4, with D possibly TRBD1 on 5 matching bases. This CDR3 contains 14 residues. Germline V gene sequence: CDR1 LNHDA, CDR2 SQIVND (reference sequence). V lost 2 bases, J lost 5 bases, and 9 bases lay in between. As DNA, the CDR3 is TGTGCCAGTAGTATAAGGGGAAGGAATGAAAAACTGTTTTTT. Its translation is CASSIRGRNEKLFF. Full variable domain (outside the CDR3, taken from reference TRBV19 and TRBJ1-4): DGGITQSPKYLFRKEGQNVTLSCEQNLNHDAMYWYRQDPGQGLRLIYYSQIVNDFQKGDIAEGYSVSREKKESFPLTVTSAQKNPTAFYLCASSIRGRNEKLFFGSGTQLSVL.

This chain links TRBV21-1 with TRBJ2-5; the table gives TRBD2 as D, unverified against the DNA. TRBV21-1 is a pseudogene locus. CDR3 size: 14 residues. This CDR3 is CASSHRGAQETQYF. The DNA of the CDR3 is TGTGCCAGCAGCCACCGGGGGGCACAAGAGACCCAGTACTTC.

The genes are TRBV5-6 and TRBJ2-2; TRBD2 matches at 7 bases. The CDR3 is made up of 15 amino acids. Germline V lookup: CDR1 SGHDT, CDR2 YYEEEE. J lost 0 bases, V lost 4 bases, and 3 bases had no gene match. For the CDR3, the DNA is TGTGCCAGCAGCCCGGGGAGGGCGAACACCGGGGAGCTGTTTTTT. Translating gives CASSPGRANTGELFF.

This clone was observed once. V gene TRBV5-6 combines with J gene TRBJ2-3; D unresolved. V dropped 0 bases and J dropped 4 bases, with 6 bases sitting between them. The CDR3 consists of 13 residues. The germline CDR1 and CDR2 sequences are SGHDT and YYEEEE. The CDR3: CASSLGRADTQYF. The CDR3 DNA sequence: TGTGCCAGCAGCTTGGGACGGGCAGATACGCAGTATTTT.

This clone came up a few times. The V gene is TRBV18, the J gene TRBJ1-4; tentatively, D is TRBD1 (6 bases). The CDR3 loop spans 15 amino acids. Germline V CDR1 and CDR2: KGHSH, LQKENI. V dropped 4 bases and J dropped 8 bases, with 17 bases sitting between them. The CDR3, as DNA: TGTGCCAGCTCACAACGATCAGGGGCGGGCGAAAAACTGTTTTTT. It yields the protein CASSQRSGAGEKLFF.

The chain uses TRBV21-1 and TRBJ2-3; the D segment call TRBD2 is taken from the table without a DNA check. TRBV21-1 represents a pseudogene. The CDR3 covers 16 residues. The CDR3 nucleotides read TGTGCCAGCAGCAAATCCCGGGGGTCTTCCCCAGATACGCAGTATTTT. Amino acids: CASSKSRGSSPDTQYF.

This clone was seen once. The chain uses TRBV5-1 and TRBJ2-7, with 8 bases lining up with TRBD1. Germline V gene lookup returns CDR1 SGHRS and CDR2 YFSETQ. V gave up 2 bases and J gave up 0 bases; unmatched junction bases: 13. The CDR3 sequence is 18 residues long. The CDR3 region has the DNA TGCGCCAGCAGCTTTTCGACACGGACAGGGCCGAGCTCCTACGAGCAGTACTTC. Protein sequence: CASSFSTRTGPSSYEQYF.

This rearrangement joins TRBV30 to TRBJ1-1; D unclear. V was cut by 2 bases and J by 7 bases, with 11 bases left in between. Germline-derived CDR1 and CDR2 are GTSNPN and SVGIG (reference sequence). This CDR3 is 12 amino acids long. The DNA of the CDR3 is TGTGCCTGGAGTCGCGGCGGTTATGAAGCTTTCTTT. Amino acid sequence: CAWSRGGYEAFF.